This T cell receptor beta chain stems from a study of cytomegalovirus exposure and HLA in healthy donors. Study outcomes and limitations: Further analysis, carried out later, found HLA-associated TCR beta chains more clonally expanded than equally common other chains. Across donors, most TCRs were seen rarely, yet some public ones were widespread.

The PCR had 60 Vbeta and 13 Jbeta primers. The table came from immunoSEQ multiplex PCR; TCRdb's copy has only in-frame clones and leaves some out. Of roughly 100,000 clones listed, about 80% are singletons. Comment on this clone: Its antigen remains unknown.

Germline trimming cut 0 bases from V and 7 bases from J; bases unmatched to any gene: 1. Germline assignment: CDR1 MGHRA and CDR2 YSYEKL. The CDR3 has 15 residues. Sequencing was done on a sample of PBMCs. This chain uses TRBV4-1 with TRBJ1-6, with TRBD1 matching 9 bases. This TCR came from a man aged 18 to 35 in good health and CMV-seropositive. CDR3 nucleotide sequence: TGCGCCAGCAGCCAAGATGGGACAGGGAATTCACCCCTCCACTTT. It is translated as CASSQDGTGNSPLHF.